Following are 13 T cell receptor beta chains from one sample sequenced in a study of control samples from healthy donors and cancer patients. TCRdb keeps only in-frame clones here, not all; method: immunoSEQ multiplex PCR. Among fewer than 90,000 clones, 75% to 90% were seen once, and the ten largest hold 25% to 35%. What was sequenced was blood. Receptors originate from a man between 45 and 60 years old in good health.

The chain links TRBV7-9 to TRBJ2-7; 7 bases align to TRBD2. CDR1 SEHNR and CDR2 FQNEAQ come from the germline V gene (reference sequence). This CDR3 has 16 residues. Losses at the gene ends were 5 bases for V and 4 bases for J; bases not matched to a gene: 14. The chain's CDR3 is CASSPLGGGIAYEQYF. In DNA form, the CDR3 reads TGTGCCAGCAGCCCCCTGGGGGGGGGAATCGCGTACGAGCAGTACTTC.

V is TRBV7-2 and J is TRBJ1-3, with D possibly matching TRBD1 (6 bases). The ends were cut back, 1 base at V and 6 bases at J, with 13 bases in the middle. CDR1 is SGHTA, CDR2 FQGNSA, per germline. The CDR3 spans 15 residues. As DNA, the CDR3 is TGTGCCAGCAGCTTAGACGCAGGGGTGGTAAACACCATATATTTT. This encodes CASSLDAGVVNTIYF.

This clone was seen only once. This chain links TRBV6-6 with TRBJ2-7; 11 bases match TRBD1. Trimming at V came to 4 bases and at J to 3 bases, leaving 2 bases not matched to a gene. The germline V gene has CDR1 MNHNY and CDR2 SVGAGI (reference sequence). The CDR3 is made up of 14 amino acids. Here the CDR3 DNA reads TGTGCCAGCAGTTCCGGGACAGGGGGCTACGAGCAGTACTTC. This sequence encodes CASSSGTGGYEQYF.

V and J are TRBV28 and TRBJ2-7; the D gene is possibly TRBD1 (5 bases). The CDR3 length is 14 residues. Germline values: CDR1 MDHEN, CDR2 SYDVKM. Between the trimmed V and J ends, which lost 2 bases and 1 base, there was a span of 9 bases. The CDR3 DNA reads as TGTGCCAGCAGTTTAACAGGTCTTTCCTACGAGCAGTACTTC. Residues: CASSLTGLSYEQYF.

V and J are TRBV24-1 and TRBJ2-3, with a tentative D call TRBD1 (6 bases). The length of the CDR3 is 15 residues. V dropped 6 bases and J dropped 3 bases, with 15 bases sitting between them. Germline assignment: CDR1 KGHDR and CDR2 SFDVKD. CDR3 region: CATSTGQRMTDTQYF. CDR3 nucleotides: TGTGCCACCAGTACGGGACAAAGGATGACAGATACGCAGTATTTT.

The chain recombines TRBV24-1 with TRBJ1-5; tentatively, D is TRBD1 (5 bases). With 5 bases removed from V and 0 bases from J, the gap between germline ends came to 7 bases. There are 14 residues in the CDR3. Germline V gives CDR1 KGHDR, CDR2 SFDVKD. In DNA, the CDR3 is TGTGCCACCAGTGTGGGGGATAGCAATCAGCCCCAGCATTTT. Encoded protein: CATSVGDSNQPQHF.

The rearrangement joins TRBV24-1 to TRBJ1-1, with D uncertain. Trimming cost V 7 bases and J 5 bases, with 16 bases left between them. The CDR3 sequence is 14 residues long. Germline assignment: CDR1 KGHDR and CDR2 SFDVKD. The CDR3 loop reads CATSTSGVATEAFF. The CDR3, as DNA: TGTGCCACCAGCACTTCCGGAGTAGCGACTGAAGCTTTCTTT.

The CDR3 DNA sequence: TGTGCCAGCAGGCCGGGACAGCGATCCTATGGCTACACCTTC. Its translation is CASRPGQRSYGYTF. The V and J genes are TRBV28 and TRBJ1-2; the match to TRBD1 covers 7 bases. The CDR3 runs 14 residues. V was pared by 6 bases and J by 4 bases, with 8 bases of the junction left unmatched. The germline V gene has CDR1 MDHEN and CDR2 SYDVKM.

The chain employs TRBV30 and TRBJ1-5, with D possibly TRBD1 on 6 matching bases. Germline V gene data show CDR1 as GTSNPN and CDR2 as SVGIG (reference sequence). The CDR3 totals 14 residues. The V gene lost 1 base and the J gene lost 1 base, with 8 bases spanning the gap. For the CDR3, the DNA is TGTGCCTGGAGTGGGCAGGGGAGCAATCAGCCCCAGCATTTT. Its translation: CAWSGQGSNQPQHF.

This clone showed up just once. The chain couples TRBV19 to TRBJ1-2, with 8 bases matching TRBD1. This CDR3 is built from 14 residues. The trim removed 2 bases at V and 5 bases at J, leaving 4 bases unmatched. Germline CDR1 and CDR2: LNHDA and SQIVND (reference sequence). The CDR3 protein is CASSISTGGYGYTF. The DNA of the CDR3 is TGTGCCAGTAGTATATCAACAGGGGGATATGGCTACACCTTC.

The J gene is TRBJ1-5, the V gene TRBV7-8; D is ambiguous. V lost 1 base, J lost 3 bases, and 13 bases lay in between. Germline V lookup: CDR1 SGHVS, CDR2 FQNEAQ. The CDR3 sequence is 16 residues long. DNA for the CDR3: TGTGCCAGCAGCTTAGTATCTAACCGACCCAATCAGCCCCAGCATTTT. Translated, it gives CASSLVSNRPNQPQHF.

This chain joins TRBV11-3 and TRBJ2-6, with 9 bases matching TRBD1. CDR3 length equals 17 residues. Germline trimming cut 5 bases from V and 2 bases from J; bases unmatched to any gene: 7. The germline gives CDR1 SGHNT, CDR2 YENEEA. This chain's CDR3 is CASSPGQGTAGANVLTF. The CDR3 DNA is TGTGCCAGCAGCCCCGGACAGGGGACGGCTGGGGCCAACGTCCTGACTTTC. Supplemented by reference TRBV11-3 and TRBJ2-6, the full variable domain reads EAGVVQSPRYKIIEKKQPVAFWCNPISGHNTLYWYLQNLGQGPELLIRYENEEAVDDSQLPKDRFSAERLKGVDSTLKIQPAELGDSAVYLCASSPGQGTAGANVLTFGAGSRLTVL.

The chain combines TRBV7-2 with TRBJ2-3; 9 bases fit TRBD2. CDR3 length: 17 amino acids. The germline V gene encodes CDR1 SGHTA and CDR2 FQGNSA. V shed 1 base and J 2 bases; nucleotides not matched to a gene: 7. The CDR3: CASSLGAGTSYTDTQYF. CDR3 sequence (DNA): TGTGCCAGCAGCTTAGGGGCCGGGACTAGCTACACAGATACGCAGTATTTT.